The next 30 T cell receptor beta chains were all read from a single sample in a study of cytomegalovirus exposure and HLA in healthy donors. The study ran its PCR with 60 Vbeta and 13 Jbeta primers. Measured with immunoSEQ multiplex PCR; TCRdb has only the in-frame clones, and not every one. The table for this sample gives 65,000 to 95,000 clones. Sequenced sample: PBMCs. These receptors were collected from a female donor in good health and CMV-seropositive.

As to this clone: The sample carries other DNA sequences with the same CDR3. V gene TRBV30 combines with J gene TRBJ1-2, with 8 bases fitting TRBD1. CDR3 size: 14 residues. Per germline, CDR1 GTSNPN and CDR2 SVGIG (reference sequence). Trimming cost V 5 bases and J 4 bases; bases outside gene matches: 9. Here the CDR3 reads CAWGGQGYFYGYTF. The CDR3 DNA sequence: TGTGCCTGGGGTGGACAGGGATATTTCTATGGCTACACCTTC.

The J gene is TRBJ2-7, the V gene TRBV27; 10 bases are a match to TRBD2. The germline V gene has CDR1 MNHEY and CDR2 SMNVEV (reference sequence). There are 14 residues in the CDR3. V trimming: 6 bases; J trimming: 4 bases; junction bases outside the gene matches: 6. The CDR3 is CASRTGTSVYEQYF. The DNA for the CDR3 is TGTGCCAGCAGAACCGGGACTAGCGTTTACGAGCAGTACTTC.

The rearrangement joins TRBV28 to TRBJ2-5; TRBD1 is a possible D gene (5 bases). The CDR3 contains 12 residues. Per the germline V gene, CDR1 is MDHEN and CDR2 is SYDVKM. V dropped 2 bases and J dropped 7 bases, with 8 bases sitting between them. The CDR3 region has the DNA TGTGCCAGCAGTTTAGGGGCTGGGACCCAGTACTTC. Amino acids: CASSLGAGTQYF.

The chain couples TRBV11-3 to TRBJ2-1; possible D gene TRBD2, 6 bases. CDR1 and CDR2 from the germline V gene are SGHNT and YENEEA. Trimming pared 5 bases from V and 9 bases from J, leaving 14 bases between. The CDR3 spans 13 residues. CDR3 region: CASSLRRGGEQFF. As DNA, the CDR3 is TGTGCCAGCAGCCTTCGGAGGGGTGGTGAGCAGTTCTTC.

V usage is TRBV6-5 and J usage is TRBJ1-1, with 9 bases aligning to TRBD1. The junction had 10 bases not matched to a gene; V was cut back by 7 bases and J by 4 bases. The germline gives CDR1 MNHEY, CDR2 SVGAGI. The CDR3 covers 15 residues. The DNA for the CDR3 is TGTGCCAGCACCGCAGGGGGACAGGGATCCACTGAAGCTTTCTTT. Its translation: CASTAGGQGSTEAFF.

V gene TRBV15 combines with J gene TRBJ1-5; D ambiguous. The CDR3 loop spans 16 amino acids. Deletions cut 5 bases from V and 0 bases from J, with 14 bases between. Germline V gene sequence: CDR1 LNHNV, CDR2 YYDKDF (reference sequence). In DNA form, the CDR3 reads TGTGCCACCAGCCCCCGAGCGCAGTATAGCAATCAGCCCCAGCATTTT. Encoded protein: CATSPRAQYSNQPQHF.

The chain combines TRBV18 with TRBJ2-1, with 8 nucleotides matching TRBD2. Germline values: CDR1 KGHSH, CDR2 LQKENI. V lost 3 bases and J lost 3; bases outside the gene matches: 7. This CDR3 has 16 residues. Written as DNA, the CDR3 is TGTGCCAGCTCACCCGCGAAGCGGGGGAACTACAATGAGCAGTTCTTC. Amino acid sequence: CASSPAKRGNYNEQFF.

DNA of the CDR3: TGTGCCAGCAGCAAGACGACCGGGACAGGTTATGGCTACACCTTC. It codes for CASSKTTGTGYGYTF. V gene TRBV9 combines with J gene TRBJ1-2, with 8 positions matching TRBD1. Looked up from germline, CDR1 is SGDLS and CDR2 is YYNGEE. Unmatched junction bases numbered 10, after V lost 4 bases and J lost 5 bases. This CDR3 has 15 amino acids.

In regard to this clone: The same CDR3 is also encoded by other DNA sequences in this sample. V usage is TRBV29-1 and J usage is TRBJ2-1; tentatively, D is TRBD2 (6 bases). With 3 bases removed from V and 7 bases from J, the gap between germline ends came to 7 bases. This CDR3 contains 11 residues. Per germline, CDR1 SQVTM and CDR2 ANQGSEA. Written as DNA, the CDR3 is TGCAGCGTTGATCGGGGGAATGAGCAGTTCTTC. It specifies CSVDRGNEQFF.

For this clone: Other DNA sequences in this specimen translate into the identical CDR3. The V and J genes are TRBV7-2 and TRBJ2-5; 12 bases are a match to TRBD2. The V gene end was trimmed by 5 bases and the J gene end by 4 bases; junction bases not matched to a gene: 5. The germline gives CDR1 SGHTA, CDR2 FQGNSA. The CDR3 is made up of 15 amino acids. CDR3 amino acids: CASSLEGLAGETQYF. The CDR3 bases are TGTGCCAGCAGCCTCGAGGGACTAGCGGGAGAGACCCAGTACTTC.

This rearrangement joins TRBV30 to TRBJ1-1; TRBD1 matches 9 bases. This CDR3 is built from 14 residues. With V trimmed by 3 bases and J by 3 bases, 5 bases remained unmatched. Looked up from germline, CDR1 is GTSNPN and CDR2 is SVGIG (reference sequence). The CDR3 is CAWRTQGADTEAFF. The CDR3 coding sequence is TGTGCCTGGAGAACACAGGGGGCGGACACTGAAGCTTTCTTT.

The chain has TRBV19 and TRBJ1-2, with 8 bases lining up with TRBD1. With 3 bases clipped from V and 5 bases from J, the junction kept 5 bases outside the gene matches. In germline, CDR1 is LNHDA, CDR2 SQIVND (reference sequence). This CDR3 contains 14 residues. The CDR3 DNA reads as TGTGCCAGTAGTATGTTGACAGGGGCGTATGGCTACACCTTC. This sequence encodes CASSMLTGAYGYTF.

This chain connects TRBV28 to TRBJ2-3, with D possibly TRBD2 on 5 matching bases. CDR3 size: 12 residues. The germline V and J ends were trimmed by 3 bases and 7 bases, with 8 bases remaining between them. The germline gives CDR1 MDHEN, CDR2 SYDVKM. CDR3 protein: CASSFRGNTQYF. CDR3 bases: TGTGCCAGCAGTTTCCGAGGGAATACGCAGTATTTT.

The CDR3 nucleotides are TGTGCCTGGAGTCTCGGGGTCTATGGCTACACCTTC. This codes for CAWSLGVYGYTF. V and J are TRBV30 and TRBJ1-2, with no clear D. This CDR3 is 12 amino acids long. Trimming took 2 bases from V and 4 from J, leaving 8 bases between them. The germline CDR1 and CDR2 sequences are GTSNPN and SVGIG (reference sequence).

The V gene is TRBV2, the J gene TRBJ1-5; the D gene is possibly TRBD1 (6 bases). CDR3 size: 16 residues. Germline values: CDR1 SNHLY, CDR2 FYNNEI. Between the trimmed V and J ends, which lost 3 bases and 7 bases, there was a span of 19 bases. The CDR3: CASSDVRQVGGQPQHF. The CDR3 nucleotides are TGTGCCAGCAGTGATGTCCGACAGGTCGGTGGGCAGCCCCAGCATTTT.

The genes are TRBV6-1 and TRBJ2-5, with TRBD1 as a possible D gene (5 bases). The J call may be faulty, since TRBJ2-7 better matches the DNA end. The CDR3 covers 16 residues. Germline V gene sequence: CDR1 MNHNS, CDR2 SASEGT. CDR3: CASSDQGGRDSYEQYF. The CDR3 nucleotides are TGTGCCAGCAGTGATCAAGGCGGCAGGGACTCCTACGAGCAGTACTTC.

In DNA form, the CDR3 reads TGTGCCAGCAGCTTAGCGTCAGGTTACACTGAAGCTTTCTTT. Its translation: CASSLASGYTEAFF. V usage is TRBV7-9 and J usage is TRBJ1-1; D unclear. The CDR3 totals 14 residues. V lost 0 bases to trimming and J lost 3 bases, with 8 bases between them. Germline-derived CDR1 and CDR2 are SEHNR and FQNEAQ (reference sequence).

The chain is built from TRBV18 and TRBJ1-5, with D perhaps TRBD1 (5 bases). Germline CDR1 reads KGHSH; CDR2 reads LQKENI. The CDR3 loop spans 14 amino acids. V was shortened by 3 bases and J by 1 base, with 7 bases between the two germline ends. CDR3 protein: CASSPQGSNQPQHF. CDR3 coding DNA: TGTGCCAGCTCACCCCAGGGCAGCAATCAGCCCCAGCATTTT.

CDR3 in amino acids: CAWSEGLAGTSEQFF. Written as DNA, the CDR3 is TGTGCCTGGAGTGAGGGGCTAGCGGGGACGAGTGAGCAGTTCTTC. This chain joins TRBV30 and TRBJ2-1; 9 nucleotides match TRBD2. The CDR3 extends over 15 amino acids. The germline CDR1 and CDR2 sequences are GTSNPN and SVGIG (reference sequence). V was pared by 1 base and J by 9 bases, with 10 bases of the junction left unmatched.

V usage is TRBV4-2 and J usage is TRBJ1-1; possibly TRBD1 for D (5 bases). V was shortened by 4 bases and J by 8 bases, with 11 bases between the two germline ends. Per the germline V gene, CDR1 is LGHNA and CDR2 is YNFKEQ. CDR3 size: 12 residues. For the CDR3, the DNA is TGTGCCAGCAGCCTCAACAGGCAGGAAGCTTTCTTT. It is translated as CASSLNRQEAFF.

The chain uses TRBV19 and TRBJ1-2; TRBD1 is a possible D gene (6 bases). The CDR3 covers 16 residues. Trimming removed 5 bases from V and 4 bases from J, with 20 bases in between. Germline V gene sequence: CDR1 LNHDA, CDR2 SQIVND (reference sequence). The CDR3 is CASSDPYRDGVYGYTF. The CDR3 nucleotides read TGTGCCAGTAGTGACCCTTACAGGGACGGTGTCTATGGCTACACCTTC.

The CDR3 loop is CSVASDRDNVGEQYF. CDR3 sequence (DNA): TGCAGCGTTGCTTCAGATCGGGACAATGTCGGCGAGCAGTACTTC. The chain links TRBV29-1 to TRBJ2-7, with a tentative D call TRBD1 (6 bases). There are 15 residues in the CDR3. The germline V gene encodes CDR1 SQVTM and CDR2 ANQGSEA. Deletions cut 4 bases from V and 6 bases from J, with 22 bases between.

This chain connects TRBV9 to TRBJ2-3; perhaps TRBD2 as D (5 bases). Trimming left V 2 bases short and J 1 base short, with 11 bases between. The CDR3 runs 15 residues. The germline V gene has CDR1 SGDLS and CDR2 YYNGEE. CDR3 DNA sequence: TGTGCCAGCAGCGTCCGAATTAGCGGCACAGATACGCAGTATTTT. Its protein product is CASSVRISGTDTQYF.

This chain uses TRBV15 with TRBJ2-3; 7 bases are a match to TRBD1. Per germline, CDR1 LNHNV and CDR2 YYDKDF (reference sequence). The J segment lost 2 bases and the V segment lost 5 bases, leaving 7 bases of the junction unmatched. This CDR3 is built from 15 residues. The DNA for the CDR3 is TGTGCCACCAGCTTATACAGGGGTAACACAGATACGCAGTATTTT. Amino acids: CATSLYRGNTDTQYF.

V usage is TRBV28 and J usage is TRBJ2-1, with 7 bases matching TRBD1. The CDR3 spans 12 residues. The germline V gene has CDR1 MDHEN and CDR2 SYDVKM. Trimming cost V 5 bases and J 10 bases; bases outside gene matches: 5. This chain's CDR3 is CASSTGAREQFF. The DNA of the CDR3 is TGTGCCAGCAGTACAGGGGCTCGGGAGCAGTTCTTC.

This chain connects TRBV5-6 to TRBJ2-1, with 7 bases that match TRBD1. Germline assignment: CDR1 SGHDT and CDR2 YYEEEE. The V gene end was trimmed by 5 bases and the J gene end by 5 bases; junction bases not matched to a gene: 4. The CDR3 covers 13 residues. The DNA of the CDR3 is TGTGCCAGCAGAAAAACAGGGGACAATGAGCAGTTCTTC. It encodes CASRKTGDNEQFF.

The chain's CDR3 is CASGGHPTYEQYF. Written as DNA, the CDR3 is TGTGCCAGCGGGGGACACCCAACCTACGAGCAGTACTTC. J is TRBJ2-7 and V is TRBV2; D perhaps matches TRBD1 (6 bases). This CDR3 region has 13 residues. Per germline, CDR1 SNHLY and CDR2 FYNNEI. Trimming removed 8 bases from V and 2 bases from J, with 13 bases in between.

This sequence joins TRBV7-2 and TRBJ1-6; TRBD1 might be the D (6 bases). Between the trimmed V and J ends, which lost 5 bases and 10 bases, there was a span of 15 bases. The V gene's germline CDR1 is SGHTA and CDR2 FQGNSA. This CDR3 has 14 amino acids. This chain's CDR3 is CASSPRGGYSPLHF. The CDR3 bases are TGTGCCAGCAGCCCGCGAGGGGGATACTCACCCCTCCACTTT. Full variable domain (remainder filled in from reference TRBV7-2 and TRBJ1-6): GAGVSQSPSNKVTEKGKDVELRCDPISGHTALYWYRQSLGQGLEFLIYFQGNSAPDKSGLPSDRFSAERTGGSVSTLTIQRTQQEDSAVYLCASSPRGGYSPLHFGNGTRLTVT.

The chain links TRBV7-6 to TRBJ2-6, with TRBD2 as a possible D gene (5 bases). Trimming took off 5 bases at V and 2 bases at J, with 25 bases between the two ends. The germline CDR1 and CDR2 sequences are SGHVS and FNYEAQ. The CDR3 length is 20 residues. The chain's CDR3 is CASSASRAQQTGTGANVLTF. CDR3 nucleotide sequence: TGTGCCAGCAGCGCCTCACGGGCGCAGCAGACGGGGACTGGGGCCAACGTCCTGACTTTC.

The V call is TRBV7-2, the J call TRBJ1-2; D unclear. Trimming removed 0 bases from V and 3 bases from J, with 17 bases in between. The CDR3 length is 17 residues. Germline CDR1 is SGHTA and CDR2 is FQGNSA. The CDR3 reads CASSLAWREAGHYGYTF. The DNA for the CDR3 is TGTGCCAGCAGCTTAGCGTGGAGGGAGGCTGGGCACTATGGCTACACCTTC.